This T cell receptor beta chain was profiled in a study of T cells after yellow fever vaccination (dated by TCRdb to 2018 to 2020). Turning to the overall study: Libraries from fractions with low cell numbers were prepared with the SMART-Seq v4 Ultra Low Input RNA kit. To follow T-cell clones before and after both primary and booster YFV17D yellow fever vaccination, bulk TCR alpha and beta repertoires underwent longitudinal sequencing. Two healthy male donors, one aged 18 to 30 and one aged 30 to 39 years, were included in the cohort. Blood was drawn at multiple timepoints before and after primary and secondary immunization, with bulk PBMC replicates and cell subsets isolated. Broad study findings and their caveats: The secondary T-cell response was found to be weaker but faster than the primary response, with a peak reached on day 5 rather than on day 15. The study included only two donors, which limits how far the findings can be generalized. Computational filtering was needed because FACS-sorted repertoires could contain abundant contaminating clonotypes from the bulk population. After the booster, most clones that had expanded after primary vaccination were detected again (around 96% of CD4 and 70% to 90% of CD8), suggesting broad maintenance of memory. A small fraction of clonotypes showed up in both the CD4 and CD8 compartments, probably as a result of convergent recombination.

TCR cDNA was made using 5'RACE template switching, a step that added a universal primer site and unique molecular identifiers. Priming for cDNA synthesis came from both the TCR alpha and TCR beta constant segments. Two PCR steps were used to amplify libraries, with sample barcodes and sequencing adapters being added in the second step. Libraries were sequenced on Illumina HiSeq 2500 (2x100 bp) or NovaSeq (2x150 bp). In the original analysis: Demultiplexing of reads and collapsing into UMI consensus sequences were performed with MIGEC, and V(D)J alignment was carried out with MiXCR. Using edgeR on replicate PBMC samples, clonotypes were called vaccine-responding if FDR was below 0.01 and the log2 fold change was above 5 up to day 15. Bulk clonotypes were assigned CD4 or CD8 identity according to which sequenced CD4 or CD8 repertoire held them at higher abundance. Starting from the raw public reads, TCRdb applied fastp trimming at Q25, assembled clones with MiXCR and retained in-frame beta chains. Merged by CDR3 protein, the rows form single entries marked with the most common genes and DNA. The V and J calls come from TCRdb's annotation, not from the publication. The sample table contains a few hundred thousand distinct CDR3 sequences; only one count was recorded for around 7% of them. The ten largest clones capture roughly a sixth of the sample.

The CDR3 runs 14 residues from the cysteine to the phenylalanine. CDR3 DNA is the only sequence kept; it has 42 bases, read in frame from the first base. The germline V gene (reference sequence) sets CDR1 to DFQATT and CDR2 to SNEGSKA. V was cut back by 6 bases and J by 4 bases, leaving a gap of 16 bases between them. Reading the label with the study, this specimen's treatment or condition is: live attenuated yellow fever vaccine strain. Two biological replicates of bulk PBMCs were collected at each blood-draw timepoint. PBMCs were isolated from peripheral blood using a standard Ficoll-Paque protocol. RNA was extracted with TriZol from bulk PBMCs, CD4 and CD8 fractions, and dextramer-positive and dextramer-negative fractions. This clonotype was picked up a small number of times. What this receptor recognizes is not known. Per-base qualities were not stored, and no clone one base away is much larger.

The sequences come from PBMCs, collected about 49 days after the first yellow fever vaccination. The chain is encoded by TRBV20-1 joined to TRBJ2-1; the D gene cannot be named for sure. This clonotype was obtained from a man aged 18 to 29 who received the YFV17D yellow fever vaccine. CDR3 loop: CSATGPSGYNEQFF. The DNA sequence is TGCAGTGCCACCGGACCGTCCGGGTACAATGAGCAGTTCTTC.